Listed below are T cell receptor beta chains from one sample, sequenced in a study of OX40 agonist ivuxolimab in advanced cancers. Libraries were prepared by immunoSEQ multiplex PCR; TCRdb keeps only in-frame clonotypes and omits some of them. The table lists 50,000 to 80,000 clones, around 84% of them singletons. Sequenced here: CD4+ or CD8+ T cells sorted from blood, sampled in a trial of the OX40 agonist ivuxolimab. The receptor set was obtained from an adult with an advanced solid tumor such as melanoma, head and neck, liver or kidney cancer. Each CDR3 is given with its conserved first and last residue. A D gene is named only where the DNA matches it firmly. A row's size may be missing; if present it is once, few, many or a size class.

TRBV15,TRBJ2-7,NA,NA,CATSPGLLMDEQYF,TGTGCCACCAGCCCGGGACTTCTCATGGACGAGCAGTACTTC
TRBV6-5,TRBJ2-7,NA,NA,CASRPDRFSYEQYF,TGTGCCAGCAGACCAGATCGTTTTAGCTACGAGCAGTACTTC
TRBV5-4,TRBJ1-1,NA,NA,CASRVDRGGNTEAFF,TGTGCCAGCAGAGTTGATAGGGGTGGGAACACTGAAGCTTTCTTT
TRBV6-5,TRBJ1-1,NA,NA,CASRLYRQYTEAFF,TGTGCCAGCAGACTGTACCGACAGTACACTGAAGCTTTCTTT
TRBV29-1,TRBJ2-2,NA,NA,CSVDRGNTGELFF,TGCAGCGTTGACAGGGGCAACACCGGGGAGCTGTTTTTT
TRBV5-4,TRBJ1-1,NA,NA,CASSFSSRVNTEAFF,TGTGCCAGCAGCTTTTCGAGCAGGGTGAACACTGAAGCTTTCTTT
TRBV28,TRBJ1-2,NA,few,CAIGTDYGYTF,TGTGCCATTGGGACCGACTATGGCTACACCTTC
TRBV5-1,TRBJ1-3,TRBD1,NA,CASSTGQGRDDTIYF,TGCGCCAGCAGCACGGGACAGGGGAGGGATGACACCATATATTTT
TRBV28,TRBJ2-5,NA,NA,CASSASGTETQYF,TGTGCCAGCAGTGCGTCGGGGACGGAGACCCAGTACTTC
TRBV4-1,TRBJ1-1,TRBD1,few,CASSRRTGGDTEAFF,TGCGCCAGCAGCCGAAGGACAGGGGGCGACACTGAAGCTTTCTTT
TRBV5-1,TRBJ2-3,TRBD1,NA,CASSLLGTGARDTQYF,TGCGCCAGCAGCTTGCTGGGGACAGGGGCGCGAGATACGCAGTATTTT
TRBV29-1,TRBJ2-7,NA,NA,CSVGAQGTEQYF,TGCAGCGTTGGGGCCCAGGGGACCGAGCAGTACTTC
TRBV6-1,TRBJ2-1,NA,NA,CASSPEGVTSGQFF,TGTGCCAGCAGCCCCGAGGGGGTCACAAGCGGACAGTTCTTC
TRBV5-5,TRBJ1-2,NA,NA,CASSLPPNNYGYTF,TGTGCCAGCAGCTTGCCCCCGAACAACTATGGCTACACCTTC
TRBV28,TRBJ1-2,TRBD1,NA,CASRTRLPRGKPDYGYTF,TGTGCCAGCAGAACTCGGCTCCCCAGGGGGAAACCGGATTATGGCTACACCTTC
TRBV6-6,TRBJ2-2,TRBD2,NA,CASSGSGISYTGELFF,TGTGCCAGCAGCGGAAGCGGGATCTCCTACACCGGGGAGCTGTTTTTT
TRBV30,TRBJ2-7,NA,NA,CAWSLSASNYEQYF,TGTGCCTGGAGTTTGAGCGCCAGTAACTACGAGCAGTACTTC
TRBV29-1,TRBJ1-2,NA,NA,CSVESPSYGYTF,TGCAGCGTTGAATCTCCGAGCTATGGCTACACCTTC
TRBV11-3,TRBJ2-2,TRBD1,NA,CASSKGQGYTGELFF,TGTGCCAGCAGCAAAGGACAGGGTTACACCGGGGAGCTGTTTTTT
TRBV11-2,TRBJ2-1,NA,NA,CASSPDRGLYNEQFF,TGTGCCAGCAGCCCAGATAGGGGACTCTACAATGAGCAGTTCTTC
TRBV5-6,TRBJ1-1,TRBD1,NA,CASSAPTGWRTEAFF,TGTGCCAGCAGCGCCCCGACAGGGTGGCGCACTGAAGCTTTCTTT
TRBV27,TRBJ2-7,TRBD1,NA,CASSFLPTGGTPGEQYF,TGTGCCAGCAGTTTCCTCCCGACAGGGGGGACCCCGGGAGAGCAGTACTTC
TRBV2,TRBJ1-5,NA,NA,CASSVFRDSNQPQHF,TGTGCCAGCAGTGTTTTTAGGGATAGCAATCAGCCCCAGCATTTT
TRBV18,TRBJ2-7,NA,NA,CASSPANIYEQYF,TGTGCCAGCTCACCAGCCAATATCTACGAGCAGTACTTC
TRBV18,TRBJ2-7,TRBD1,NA,CASSPPSGQGAVGEQYF,TGTGCCAGCTCACCACCGTCAGGGCAGGGGGCAGTAGGCGAGCAGTACTTC
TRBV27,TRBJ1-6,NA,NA,CASSMDRRALHF,TGTGCCAGCAGTATGGACAGAAGGGCCCTCCACTTT
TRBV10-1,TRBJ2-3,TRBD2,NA,CASSGRGVLSTDTQYF,TGCGCCAGCAGTGGACGGGGGGTCCTATCCACAGATACGCAGTATTTT
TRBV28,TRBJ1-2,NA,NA,CASSSLGNYGYTF,TGTGCCAGCAGTTCCCTGGGGAACTATGGCTACACCTTC